Each of the 14 T cell receptor beta chains below was sequenced from the same sample in a study of blood T cell repertoires in COVID-19. Some clones are missing from TCRdb's copy, which holds only in-frame ones; the method was immunoSEQ multiplex PCR. Of around 300,000 clones in the sample, approximately 89% were seen once. Sample: PBMCs or T cells enriched from blood (not recorded which). Receptors were obtained from a woman younger than 30 who had recovered from COVID-19.

V usage is TRBV18 and J usage is TRBJ2-1; 9 bases are shared with TRBD1. V dropped 3 bases and J dropped 6; count of bases not matched to a gene: 3. The germline V gene encodes CDR1 KGHSH and CDR2 LQKENI. The CDR3 totals 14 residues. The CDR3 DNA follows: TGTGCCAGCTCACCCGGGACAGGGACCAATGAGCAGTTCTTC. It translates to CASSPGTGTNEQFF.

The genes are TRBV2 and TRBJ2-1, with TRBD2 matching over 11 bases. V dropped 6 bases and J dropped 7; count of bases not matched to a gene: 8. There are 15 residues in the CDR3. In germline, CDR1 is SNHLY, CDR2 FYNNEI. CDR3 loop: CASRLTSGSYNEQFF. The CDR3 bases are TGTGCCAGCAGATTAACTAGCGGGAGTTATAATGAGCAGTTCTTC.

The rearrangement uses TRBV23-1 and TRBJ1-2; 8 bases agree with TRBD1. TRBV23-1 is recorded as an ORF, its role being uncertain. The V segment lost 3 bases and the J segment 2 bases; nucleotides outside the gene matches: 11. There are 17 residues in the CDR3. The CDR3 spells CASSHPGQAKRNYGYTF. CDR3 sequence (DNA): TGCGCCAGCAGTCATCCGGGACAGGCGAAACGGAACTATGGCTACACCTTC.

This rearrangement joins TRBV5-8 to TRBJ2-5; maybe TRBD1 (6 bases). Germline V gene lookup returns CDR1 SGHTS and CDR2 YDEGEE. The CDR3 is made up of 13 amino acids. Trimming left V 1 base short and J 5 bases short, with 9 bases between. Here the CDR3 DNA reads TGTGCCAGCAGCTTGTTTAGGGGGGAGACCCAGTACTTC. Residues: CASSLFRGETQYF.

This clone was observed a few times. The rearrangement joins TRBV10-3 to TRBJ1-1, with 7 bases that match TRBD1. After removal of 7 bases from V and 4 bases from J, the junction contained 12 bases not matched to a gene. Germline V gives CDR1 ENHRY, CDR2 SYGVKD. This CDR3 is 15 amino acids long. This CDR3 reads CAINGGQPGTTEAFF. CDR3 DNA: TGTGCCATCAATGGGGGACAGCCGGGGACCACTGAAGCTTTCTTT.

This rearrangement joins TRBV10-2 to TRBJ1-1; D gene uncertain. V shed 7 bases and J shed 6 bases, with 15 bases lying between them. This CDR3 is built from 13 residues. The germline CDR1 and CDR2 sequences are WSHSY and SAAADI. This chain's CDR3 is CASIKSRSAEAFF. CDR3 DNA sequence: TGCGCCAGCATTAAGTCCCGAAGCGCTGAAGCTTTCTTT.

The V and J genes are TRBV9 and TRBJ1-4, with D unresolved. In germline, CDR1 is SGDLS, CDR2 YYNGEE. Trimming left V 3 bases short and J 7 bases short, with 10 bases between. The CDR3 extends over 13 amino acids. CDR3 loop: CASSDLDREKLFF. In DNA form, the CDR3 reads TGTGCCAGCAGCGATCTAGACCGTGAAAAACTGTTTTTT.

The rearrangement uses TRBV3-1 (or the pseudogene TRBV3-2) and TRBJ2-7; 7 nucleotides align to TRBD2. The CDR3 totals 13 residues. The germline V gene encodes CDR1 LGHDT and CDR2 YNNKEL (reference sequence). J was trimmed by 4 bases and V by 1 base; bases with no gene match: 1. The CDR3, as DNA: TGTGCCAGCAGCCAAGGGGGGGGGTACGAGCAGTACTTC. It specifies CASSQGGGYEQYF.

This chain uses TRBV18 with TRBJ1-6, with a possible D match to TRBD1 (5 bases). Trimming stripped 4 bases from V and 6 bases from J, with 10 bases between. Germline V gene lookup returns CDR1 KGHSH and CDR2 LQKENI. This CDR3 spans 14 amino acids. DNA of the CDR3: TGTGCCAGCTCACAGGTCCAGGGTAATTCACCCCTCCACTTT. This codes for CASSQVQGNSPLHF.

The chain couples TRBV19 to TRBJ1-1; 9 positions agree with TRBD1. V shed 6 bases and J 4 bases; nucleotides not matched to a gene: 3. Germline assignment: CDR1 LNHDA and CDR2 SQIVND (reference sequence). This CDR3 is built from 13 residues. CDR3 DNA: TGTGCCAGTAGGACAGGGGGGTTCACTGAAGCTTTCTTT. Its translation: CASRTGGFTEAFF.

The chain is built from TRBV3-1 (or the pseudogene TRBV3-2) and TRBJ1-1; 7 bases align to TRBD1. This CDR3 region has 16 residues. J was trimmed by 2 bases and V by 0 bases; bases with no gene match: 6. The V gene's germline CDR1 is LGHDT and CDR2 YNNKEL (reference sequence). In DNA, the CDR3 is TGTGCCAGCAGCCAAGAGTGGGGACAGTTTAACACTGAAGCTTTCTTT. Translating it yields CASSQEWGQFNTEAFF.

The chain is built from TRBV2 and TRBJ2-1, with 8 bases identical to TRBD1. V lost 6 bases, J lost 2 bases, and 6 bases stayed unmatched. Germline V gene lookup returns CDR1 SNHLY and CDR2 FYNNEI. The length of the CDR3 is 15 residues. The CDR3 DNA reads TGTGCCAGCAGCCGACGACAGGGGACCTACAATGAGCAGTTCTTC. It translates to CASSRRQGTYNEQFF.

The J gene is TRBJ2-1, the V gene TRBV6-2 or TRBV6-3, with TRBD2 matching 9 bases. V lost 5 bases and J lost 5; bases outside the gene matches: 7. CDR3 length equals 15 residues. CDR1 MNHEY and CDR2 SVGEGT come from the germline V gene. CDR3 sequence reads: CASSMSGGINNEQFF. For the CDR3, the DNA is TGTGCCAGCAGTATGAGCGGGGGGATAAACAATGAGCAGTTCTTC.

The V gene is TRBV4-1, the J gene TRBJ2-7; D might be TRBD2 (5 bases). The length of the CDR3 is 15 residues. Germline CDR1 reads MGHRA; CDR2 reads YSYEKL. Between the trimmed V and J ends, which lost 1 base and 4 bases, there was a span of 14 bases. CDR3 amino acids: CASSQGPGNSYEQYF. CDR3 in DNA: TGCGCCAGCAGCCAAGGACCGGGAAATTCTTACGAGCAGTACTTC.